The rows below give T cell receptor beta chains drawn from one sample of a study of shared clonotypes between healthy human individuals. The table came from immunoSEQ multiplex PCR; TCRdb's copy has only in-frame clones and leaves some out. The sample contains about 990,000 clones, around 78% of which appear only once. Sequences were obtained from memory CD4+ T cells from PBMCs. The origin of the receptors is a young man in good health. Some clones in this sample may be carry-over from other donors' samples. Both conserved end residues are part of each CDR3. The D gene is left open where the match is weak. Expanded clones are given a class, and other clones once, few, many or no size at all.

V gene	D gene	CDR3 length	clone size	J gene	CDR3 protein	CDR3 DNA
TRBV6-6	.	15	.	TRBJ1-2	CASSYQAAGKDGYTF	TGTGCCAGCAGTTACCAAGCGGCAGGGAAGGATGGCTACACCTTC
TRBV6-1	.	13	.	TRBJ2-3	CASSDSDTDTQYF	TGTGCCAGCAGTGACTCCGACACAGATACGCAGTATTTT
TRBV2	.	13	many	TRBJ1-2	CASRNEQGSGYTF	TGTGCCAGCAGAAACGAACAGGGAAGTGGCTACACCTTC
TRBV20-1	.	9	once	TRBJ2-1	CPDGDEQFF	TGCCCCGATGGGGATGAGCAGTTCTTC
TRBV6-1	.	13	.	TRBJ2-5	CASSEHGQETQYF	TGTGCCAGCAGTGAACACGGCCAAGAGACCCAGTACTTC
TRBV6-5	.	12	.	TRBJ2-2	CASSYWAGELFF	TGTGCCAGCAGTTACTGGGCCGGGGAGCTGTTTTTT
TRBV11-2	TRBD2	15	.	TRBJ2-1	CASSLERLAGNEQFF	TGTGCCAGCAGCTTAGAAAGACTAGCGGGTAATGAGCAGTTCTTC
TRBV10-3	.	14	.	TRBJ1-3	CASKTQGVGNTIYF	TGTGCCAGCAAAACGCAGGGTGTGGGAAACACCATATATTTT
TRBV5-1	.	13	.	TRBJ2-2	CASSLVESGELFF	TGCGCCAGCAGCTTGGTGGAATCTGGGGAGCTGTTTTTT
TRBV7-3	TRBD1	19	.	TRBJ2-6	CASSLKVFGTGSGANVLTF	TGTGCCAGCAGCTTAAAAGTCTTTGGGACAGGGTCTGGGGCCAACGTCCTGACTTTC
TRBV30	.	13	.	TRBJ2-5	CAWSVGGTPTQYF	TGTGCCTGGAGTGTAGGGGGGACCCCGACCCAGTACTTC
TRBV6-5	.	14	.	TRBJ2-1	CASSQQYSYNEQFF	TGTGCCAGCAGCCAACAGTACTCCTACAATGAGCAGTTCTTC
TRBV29-1	.	14	.	TRBJ1-1	CSATLGHRGTEAFF	TGCAGCGCCACCCTAGGGCACCGGGGTACTGAAGCTTTCTTT
TRBV5-1	TRBD2	18	.	TRBJ2-2	CASSFPLAGGPGPGELFF	TGCGCCAGCAGCTTTCCTCTAGCGGGAGGGCCCGGGCCCGGGGAGCTGTTTTTT
TRBV15	.	15	.	TRBJ1-1	CATSRDPGARTEAFF	TGTGCCACCAGCAGAGATCCAGGGGCTAGGACTGAAGCTTTCTTT
TRBV28	TRBD1	15	.	TRBJ1-4	CASSSPTGVYEKLFF	TGTGCCAGCAGCTCCCCGACAGGGGTTTATGAAAAACTGTTTTTT
TRBV18	TRBD1	16	few	TRBJ2-2	CASARPGQTNTGELFF	TGTGCCAGCGCGCGGCCGGGACAGACGAACACCGGGGAGCTGTTTTTT
TRBV19	TRBD2	13	.	TRBJ2-3	CASRAGATDTQYF	TGTGCCAGTAGGGCGGGAGCTACAGATACGCAGTATTTT
TRBV2	.	12	.	TRBJ1-4	CASGTENEKLFF	TGTGCCAGCGGGACGGAGAATGAAAAACTGTTTTTT
TRBV30	TRBD2	18	.	TRBJ2-2	CASRVWPRTSGGTGELFF	TGTGCCTCCCGGGTATGGCCGCGGACTAGCGGGGGCACCGGGGAGCTGTTTTTT
TRBV25-1	.	16	once	TRBJ2-3	CASSSARTASTDTQYF	TGTGCCAGCAGTTCCGCACGGACAGCAAGCACAGATACGCAGTATTTT
TRBV5-1	.	15	.	TRBJ2-6	CASSLGEFGANVLTF	TGCGCCAGCAGCTTGGGTGAATTTGGGGCCAACGTCCTGACTTTC
TRBV19	TRBD1	15	.	TRBJ2-2	CASSPVGQGAGELFF	TGTGCCAGTAGTCCAGTCGGACAGGGGGCCGGGGAGCTGTTTTTT
TRBV29-1	.	14	.	TRBJ1-1	CSVEFGEGGTEAFF	TGCAGCGTTGAATTTGGAGAGGGGGGGACTGAAGCTTTCTTT
TRBV30	.	13	.	TRBJ1-2	CAWNIRGGYGYTF	TGTGCCTGGAACATTCGGGGAGGTTATGGCTACACCTTC
TRBV5-1	.	13	.	TRBJ2-7	CASGDAHRGEQYF	TGCGCCAGCGGGGACGCGCACCGCGGGGAGCAGTACTTC
TRBV11-1	.	13	.	TRBJ1-2	CASSRGGRSGYTF	TGTGCCAGCAGCCGCGGGGGCCGCTCTGGCTACACCTTC
TRBV10-1	TRBD2	16	few	TRBJ2-2	CASRLPGLADTGELFF	TGCGCCAGCAGACTTCCGGGACTAGCGGACACCGGGGAGCTGTTTTTT
TRBV28	TRBD1	17	once	TRBJ1-5	CASSLLGGTGLYQPQHF	TGTGCCAGCAGTTTACTTGGCGGGACAGGACTTTATCAGCCCCAGCATTTT
TRBV7-2	.	16	once	TRBJ2-3	CASSAGIHPSTDTQYF	TGTGCCAGCAGCGCCGGGATTCACCCTAGCACAGATACGCAGTATTTT
TRBV2	.	16	many	TRBJ2-1	CASSEGRVYGYNEQFF	TGTGCCAGCAGTGAAGGGCGGGTGTACGGGTACAATGAGCAGTTCTTC
TRBV11-3	.	18	once	TRBJ1-5	CASSLGTLVRGGHQPQHF	TGTGCCAGCAGCTTAGGAACACTGGTGAGGGGTGGGCATCAGCCCCAGCATTTT
TRBV5-1	TRBD1	16	.	TRBJ1-4	CASSLVGDRENEKLFF	TGCGCCAGCAGCTTGGTTGGGGACAGGGAAAATGAAAAACTGTTTTTT
TRBV5-1	.	14	.	TRBJ1-1	CASSLESALGEAFF	TGCGCCAGCAGCTTAGAGTCCGCGTTGGGAGAAGCTTTCTTT
TRBV2	TRBD1	13	.	TRBJ2-7	CASRDRSSYEQYF	TGTGCCAGCAGGGACAGGAGCTCCTACGAGCAGTACTTC
TRBV9	.	16	.	TRBJ2-7	CASSVGNRDFAYEQYF	TGTGCCAGCAGCGTAGGGAACAGGGACTTCGCCTACGAGCAGTACTTC
TRBV5-8	TRBD1	16	.	TRBJ1-5	CASSWSGTGADQPQHF	TGTGCCAGCAGCTGGTCCGGGACAGGGGCTGATCAGCCCCAGCATTTT
TRBV19	.	17	.	TRBJ2-6	CASSPQHNRAGANVLTF	TGTGCCAGTAGTCCCCAACATAACAGGGCTGGGGCCAACGTCCTGACTTTC
TRBV19	TRBD1	15	.	TRBJ2-7	CASSVWTGGSYEQYF	TGTGCCAGTAGTGTTTGGACAGGGGGGTCCTACGAGCAGTACTTC
TRBV2	TRBD2	21	.	TRBJ2-1	CASSETRTSGRAGGSYNEQFF	TGTGCCAGCAGTGAAACGAGGACTAGCGGGAGGGCCGGGGGCTCCTACAATGAGCAGTTCTTC
TRBV7-3	.	17	.	TRBJ2-2	CASSVHPGTANTGELFF	TGTGCCAGCAGCGTCCACCCCGGGACTGCGAACACCGGGGAGCTGTTTTTT
TRBV25-1	TRBD1	16	.	TRBJ2-2	CASSGRQGANTGELFF	TGTGCCAGCAGTGGACGACAGGGGGCTAACACCGGGGAGCTGTTTTTT
TRBV28	.	15	.	TRBJ2-1	CASTDGAGLYNEQFF	TGTGCCAGCACCGACGGCGCAGGGTTATACAATGAGCAGTTCTTC
TRBV5-1	TRBD2	15	few	TRBJ2-3	CASSLGASGRDTQYF	TGCGCCAGCAGCTTGGGGGCTAGCGGTCGAGATACGCAGTATTTT
TRBV7-8	.	14	.	TRBJ1-1	CASSLVARNTEAFF	TGTGCCAGCAGCTTAGTGGCCAGGAACACTGAAGCTTTCTTT
TRBV27	.	22	.	TRBJ2-1	CASSLYPPAPRLAPSSYNEQFF	TGTGCCAGCAGTTTATACCCACCAGCCCCGAGGCTAGCACCGAGCTCCTACAATGAGCAGTTCTTC
TRBV5-1	TRBD2	19	.	TRBJ2-5	CASSPLGTSGRLSQETQYF	TGCGCCAGCAGCCCCCTTGGGACTAGCGGGAGGCTCTCCCAAGAGACCCAGTACTTC
TRBV2	.	13	few	TRBJ1-5	CASSEAVSRPQHF	TGTGCCAGCAGTGAGGCAGTATCCCGGCCCCAGCATTTT
TRBV4-3	TRBD2	16	.	TRBJ2-7	CASSQEAAGGAYEQYF	TGCGCCAGCAGCCAAGAGGCGGCGGGAGGGGCCTACGAGCAGTACTTC
TRBV6-1	TRBD1	15	.	TRBJ2-1	CASSDGDRVVNEQFF	TGTGCCAGCAGTGATGGGGACAGGGTCGTTAATGAGCAGTTCTTC
TRBV5-4	TRBD1	14	.	TRBJ1-2	CASSLGDSGYGYTF	TGTGCCAGCAGCTTGGGGGACAGTGGCTATGGCTACACCTTC
TRBV10-3	.	12	.	TRBJ1-4	CAISESDEKLFF	TGTGCCATCAGTGAGTCGGATGAAAAACTGTTTTTT
TRBV7-8	.	16	few	TRBJ2-1	CASTQSRTLRDNEQFF	TGTGCCAGCACCCAATCCCGGACTCTAAGGGACAATGAGCAGTTCTTC
TRBV28	TRBD1	15	.	TRBJ2-7	CASRRTGGVSYEQYF	TGTGCCAGCAGGAGAACAGGGGGCGTCTCCTACGAGCAGTACTTC
TRBV2	.	13	.	TRBJ2-7	CASRGSGNHEQYF	TGTGCCAGCAGGGGTTCGGGAAACCACGAGCAGTACTTC
TRBV28	TRBD1	14	.	TRBJ2-1	CASSLQGALDEQFF	TGTGCCAGCAGTTTACAGGGGGCGCTCGATGAGCAGTTCTTC
TRBV9	.	17	.	TRBJ2-3	CVSSVVGTPSSTDTQYF	TGTGTCAGCAGCGTAGTAGGGACACCATCTAGCACAGATACGCAGTATTTT